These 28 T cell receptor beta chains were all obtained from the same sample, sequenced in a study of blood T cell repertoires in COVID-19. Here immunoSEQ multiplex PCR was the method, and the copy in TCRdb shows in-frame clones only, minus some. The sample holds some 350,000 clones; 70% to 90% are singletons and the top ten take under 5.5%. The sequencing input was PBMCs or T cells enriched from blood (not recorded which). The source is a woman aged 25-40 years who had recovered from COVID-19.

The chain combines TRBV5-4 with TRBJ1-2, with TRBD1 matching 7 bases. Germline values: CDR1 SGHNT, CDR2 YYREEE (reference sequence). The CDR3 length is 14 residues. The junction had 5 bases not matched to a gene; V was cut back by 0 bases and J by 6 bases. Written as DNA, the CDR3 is TGTGCCAGCAGCTTGGTTGCAGGGGGGCATGGCTACACCTTC. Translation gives CASSLVAGGHGYTF.

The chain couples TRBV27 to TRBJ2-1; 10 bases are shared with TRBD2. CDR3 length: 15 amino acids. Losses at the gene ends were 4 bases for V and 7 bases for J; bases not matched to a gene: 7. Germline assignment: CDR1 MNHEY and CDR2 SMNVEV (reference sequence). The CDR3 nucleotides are TGTGCCAGCAGTTGGCTAGCGGGGGCGGGGAATGAGCAGTTCTTC. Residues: CASSWLAGAGNEQFF.

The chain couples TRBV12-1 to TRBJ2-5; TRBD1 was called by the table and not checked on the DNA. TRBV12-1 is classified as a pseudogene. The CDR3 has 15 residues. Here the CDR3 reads CASSRDSSNKETQYF. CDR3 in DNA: TGTGCCAGCAGCCGGGACAGCTCTAACAAAGAGACCCAGTACTTC.

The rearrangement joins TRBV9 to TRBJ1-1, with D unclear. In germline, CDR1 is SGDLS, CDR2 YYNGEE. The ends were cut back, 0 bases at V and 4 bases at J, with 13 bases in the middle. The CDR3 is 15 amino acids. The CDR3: CASSVEEGSGTEAFF. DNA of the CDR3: TGTGCCAGCAGCGTAGAGGAGGGATCGGGCACTGAAGCTTTCTTT. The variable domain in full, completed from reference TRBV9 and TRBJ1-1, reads DSGVTQTPKHLITATGQRVTLRCSPRSGDLSVYWYQQSLDQGLQFLIQYYNGEERAKGNILERFSAQQFPDLHSELNLSSLELGDSALYFCASSVEEGSGTEAFFGQGTRLTVV.

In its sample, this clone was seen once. CDR3 nucleotides: TGCGCCAGCAGCACCGGGACAGTCTCCTACGAGCAGTACTTC. As protein: CASSTGTVSYEQYF. The chain is built from TRBV5-1 and TRBJ2-7; TRBD1 matches at 7 bases. CDR3 size: 14 residues. Germline trimming cut 4 bases from V and 0 bases from J; bases unmatched to any gene: 4. Germline V gene data show CDR1 as SGHRS and CDR2 as YFSETQ.

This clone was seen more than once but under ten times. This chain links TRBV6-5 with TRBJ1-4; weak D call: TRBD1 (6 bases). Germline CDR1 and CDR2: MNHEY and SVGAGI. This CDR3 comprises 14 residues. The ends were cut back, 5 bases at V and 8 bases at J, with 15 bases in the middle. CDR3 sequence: CASSQNRVGEKLFF. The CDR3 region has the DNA TGTGCCAGCAGTCAAAACAGGGTGGGGGAAAAACTGTTTTTT.

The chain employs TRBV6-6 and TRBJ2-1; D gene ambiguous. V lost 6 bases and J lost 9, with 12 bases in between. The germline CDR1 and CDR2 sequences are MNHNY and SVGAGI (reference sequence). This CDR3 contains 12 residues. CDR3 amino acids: CASSSSGREQFF. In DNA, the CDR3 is TGTGCCAGCAGCTCCTCAGGTCGTGAGCAGTTCTTC.

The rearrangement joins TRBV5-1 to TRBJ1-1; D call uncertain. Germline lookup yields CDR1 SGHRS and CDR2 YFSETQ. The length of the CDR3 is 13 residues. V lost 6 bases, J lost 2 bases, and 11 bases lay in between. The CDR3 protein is CASTRTGNTEAFF. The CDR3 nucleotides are TGCGCCAGCACGCGGACGGGAAACACTGAAGCTTTCTTT.

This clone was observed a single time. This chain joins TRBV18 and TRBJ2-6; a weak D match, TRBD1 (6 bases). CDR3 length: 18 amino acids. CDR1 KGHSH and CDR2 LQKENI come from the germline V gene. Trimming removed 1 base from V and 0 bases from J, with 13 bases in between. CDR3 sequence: CASSPRAGDLSGANVLTF. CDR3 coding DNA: TGTGCCAGCTCACCACGGGCAGGGGACCTCTCTGGGGCCAACGTCCTGACTTTC.

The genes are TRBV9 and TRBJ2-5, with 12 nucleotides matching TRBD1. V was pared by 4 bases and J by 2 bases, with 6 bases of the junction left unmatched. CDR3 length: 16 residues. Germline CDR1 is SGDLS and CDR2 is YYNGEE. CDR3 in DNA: TGTGCCAGCAGCACCGGGACAGGGGGCGTTCAAGAGACCCAGTACTTC. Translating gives CASSTGTGGVQETQYF.

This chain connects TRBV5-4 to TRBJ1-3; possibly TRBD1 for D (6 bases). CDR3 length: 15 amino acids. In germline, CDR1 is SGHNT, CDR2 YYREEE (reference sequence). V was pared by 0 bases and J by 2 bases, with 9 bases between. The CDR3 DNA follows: TGTGCCAGCAGCTTGGCCAAGGGGGCTGGAAACACCATATATTTT. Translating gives CASSLAKGAGNTIYF.

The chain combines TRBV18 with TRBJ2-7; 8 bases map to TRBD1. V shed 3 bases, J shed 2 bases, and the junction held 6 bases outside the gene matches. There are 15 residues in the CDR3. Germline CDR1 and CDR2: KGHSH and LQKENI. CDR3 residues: CASSPPGQEPYEQYF. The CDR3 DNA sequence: TGTGCCAGCTCACCTCCGGGACAGGAACCCTACGAGCAGTACTTC.

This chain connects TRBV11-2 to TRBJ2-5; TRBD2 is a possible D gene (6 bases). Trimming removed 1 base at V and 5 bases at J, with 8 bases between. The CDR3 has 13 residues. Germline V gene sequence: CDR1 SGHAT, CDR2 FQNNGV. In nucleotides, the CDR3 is TGTGCCAGCAGCTTAGCGGGGGACGAGACCCAGTACTTC. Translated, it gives CASSLAGDETQYF.

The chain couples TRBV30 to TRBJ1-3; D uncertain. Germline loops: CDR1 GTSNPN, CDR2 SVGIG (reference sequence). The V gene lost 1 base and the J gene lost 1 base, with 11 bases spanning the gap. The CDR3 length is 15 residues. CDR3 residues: CAWSDATTSGNTIYF. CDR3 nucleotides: TGTGCCTGGAGTGATGCCACCACATCTGGAAACACCATATATTTT.

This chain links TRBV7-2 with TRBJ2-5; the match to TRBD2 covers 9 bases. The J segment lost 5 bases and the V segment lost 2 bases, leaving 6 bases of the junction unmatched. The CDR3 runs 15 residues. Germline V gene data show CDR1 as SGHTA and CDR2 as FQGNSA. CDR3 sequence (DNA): TGTGCCAGCAGCTTACTAGCGGGGACTCCCGAGACCCAGTACTTC. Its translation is CASSLLAGTPETQYF.

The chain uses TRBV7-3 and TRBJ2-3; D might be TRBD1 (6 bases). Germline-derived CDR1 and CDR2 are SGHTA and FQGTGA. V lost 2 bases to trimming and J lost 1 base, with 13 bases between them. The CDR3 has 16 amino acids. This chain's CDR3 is CASSLGGLARTDTQYF. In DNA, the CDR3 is TGTGCCAGCAGCTTAGGGGGCTTAGCGCGCACAGATACGCAGTATTTT.

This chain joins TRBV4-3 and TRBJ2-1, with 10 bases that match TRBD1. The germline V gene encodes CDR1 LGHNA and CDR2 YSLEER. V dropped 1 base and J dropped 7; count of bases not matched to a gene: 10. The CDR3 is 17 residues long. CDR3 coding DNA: TGCGCCAGCAGCCAAGGAACCGGGACAGGGGTTACGAATGAGCAGTTCTTC. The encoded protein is CASSQGTGTGVTNEQFF.

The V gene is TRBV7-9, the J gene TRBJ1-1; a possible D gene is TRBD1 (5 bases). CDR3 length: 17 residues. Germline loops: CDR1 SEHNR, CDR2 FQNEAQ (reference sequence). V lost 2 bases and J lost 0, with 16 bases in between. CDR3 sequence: CASSLFTGSSLNTEAFF. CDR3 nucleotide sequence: TGTGCCAGCAGCTTATTTACAGGTTCCTCCTTGAACACTGAAGCTTTCTTT.

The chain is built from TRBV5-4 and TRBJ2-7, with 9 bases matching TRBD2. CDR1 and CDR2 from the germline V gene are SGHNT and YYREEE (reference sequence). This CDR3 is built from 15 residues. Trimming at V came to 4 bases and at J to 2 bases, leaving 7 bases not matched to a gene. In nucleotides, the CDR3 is TGTGCCAGCAGCCCAACTAGCGGGCAAGCCTACGAGCAGTACTTC. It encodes CASSPTSGQAYEQYF.

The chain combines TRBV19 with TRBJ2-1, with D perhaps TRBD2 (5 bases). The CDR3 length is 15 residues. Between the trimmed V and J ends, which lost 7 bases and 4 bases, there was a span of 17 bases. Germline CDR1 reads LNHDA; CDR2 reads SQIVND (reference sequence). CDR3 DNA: TGTGCCAGTATCCCTGGGGTCAGCGGTTACAATGAGCAGTTCTTC. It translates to CASIPGVSGYNEQFF.

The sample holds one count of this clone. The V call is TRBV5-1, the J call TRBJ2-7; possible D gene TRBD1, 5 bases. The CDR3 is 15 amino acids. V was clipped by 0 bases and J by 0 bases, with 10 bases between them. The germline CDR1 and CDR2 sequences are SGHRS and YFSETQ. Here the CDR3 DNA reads TGCGCCAGCAGCTTGGGGGCAGGGAACTCCTACGAGCAGTACTTC. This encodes CASSLGAGNSYEQYF.

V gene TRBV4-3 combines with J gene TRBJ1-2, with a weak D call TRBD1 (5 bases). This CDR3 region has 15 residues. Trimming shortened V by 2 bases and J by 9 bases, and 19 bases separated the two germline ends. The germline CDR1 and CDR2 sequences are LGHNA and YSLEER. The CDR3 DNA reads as TGCGCCAGCAGCCAACCCCTCGGGGGGTTGAAGCGCTACACCTTC. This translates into CASSQPLGGLKRYTF.

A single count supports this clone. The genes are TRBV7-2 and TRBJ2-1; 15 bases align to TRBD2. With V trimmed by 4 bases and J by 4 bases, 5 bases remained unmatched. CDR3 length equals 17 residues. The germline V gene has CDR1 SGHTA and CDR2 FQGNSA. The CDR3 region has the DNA TGTGCCAGCAGCTCCGGACTAGCGGGGGGGCGTTACAATGAGCAGTTCTTC. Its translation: CASSSGLAGGRYNEQFF.

The CDR3 DNA reads as TGTGCTAGTGGTTTTTATAATGAGCAGTTCTTC. Amino acids: CASGFYNEQFF. The chain joins TRBV12-5 to TRBJ2-1; D gene unclear. Germline values: CDR1 LGHNT, CDR2 FRNRAP. There are 11 residues in the CDR3. V gave up 3 bases and J gave up 7 bases, with 4 bases separating them.

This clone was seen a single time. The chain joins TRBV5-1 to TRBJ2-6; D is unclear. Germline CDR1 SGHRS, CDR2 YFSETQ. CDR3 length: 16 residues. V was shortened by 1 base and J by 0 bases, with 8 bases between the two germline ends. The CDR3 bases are TGCGCCAGCAGCTTGTCTTCGGGCTCTGGGGCCAACGTCCTGACTTTC. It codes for CASSLSSGSGANVLTF.

In nucleotides, the CDR3 is TGTGCCAGTAGTATTTTAGGAGGGCTAAGAACTGAAGCTTTCTTT. This encodes CASSILGGLRTEAFF. V is TRBV19 and J is TRBJ1-1; no clear D. The V and J ends lost 3 bases and 5 bases respectively, with 16 bases between them. CDR1 LNHDA and CDR2 SQIVND come from the germline V gene (reference sequence). This CDR3 is 15 amino acids long.

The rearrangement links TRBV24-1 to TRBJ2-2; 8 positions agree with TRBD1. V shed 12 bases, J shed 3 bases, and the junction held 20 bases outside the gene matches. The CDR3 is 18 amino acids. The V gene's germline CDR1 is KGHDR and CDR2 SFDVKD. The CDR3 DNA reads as TGTGCCCCAGGGGCAGGCAGGGGGCCAAGGGTATACACCGGGGAGCTGTTTTTT. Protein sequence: CAPGAGRGPRVYTGELFF.

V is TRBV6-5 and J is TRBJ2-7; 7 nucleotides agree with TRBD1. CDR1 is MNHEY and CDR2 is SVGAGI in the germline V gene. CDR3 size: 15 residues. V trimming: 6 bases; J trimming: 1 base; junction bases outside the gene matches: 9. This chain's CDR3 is CASSQVPGQSYEQYF. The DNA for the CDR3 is TGTGCCAGCAGCCAGGTCCCGGGACAGTCCTACGAGCAGTACTTC.